This paragraph covers one T cell receptor beta chain sequence. Vbeta (60) and Jbeta (13) primers were used in the PCR. Data came from immunoSEQ multiplex PCR; TCRdb stores just in-frame clones and leaves some out. Here the sample spans 130,000 or so clones, about four fifths being singletons. The data belong to a study of cytomegalovirus exposure and HLA in healthy donors. CDR1 is MGHRA and CDR2 is YSYEKL in the germline V gene. The CDR3 has 15 amino acids. Trimming took off 4 bases at V and 7 bases at J, with 18 bases between the two ends. The TCR sequence derives from a man aged 18-30 years in good health and CMV-seropositive. The sample consisted of PBMCs. The chain recombines TRBV4-1 with TRBJ2-3; D not certain. CDR3 in amino acids: CASSPGLYTANTQYF. CDR3 in DNA: TGCGCCAGCAGCCCAGGCCTATACACTGCGAATACGCAGTATTTT.